The 27 T cell receptor beta chains in this list originate from one sample, sequenced in a study of cytomegalovirus exposure and HLA in healthy donors. PCR amplification relied on 60 Vbeta primers (plus 13 Jbeta primers). Profiling relied on immunoSEQ multiplex PCR, and the TCRdb table lists in-frame clones only, not all of them. The data contain 170,000 or so clones, 70% to 85% of them singletons. Specimen: PBMCs. The receptors come from a woman aged 25 to 39 in good health and CMV-seropositive.

This clone was seen a single time. J is TRBJ2-2 and V is TRBV4-2; 7 bases line up with TRBD2. The CDR3 sequence is 16 residues long. V shed 0 bases and J 0 bases; nucleotides not matched to a gene: 1. Germline CDR1 LGHNA, CDR2 YNFKEQ. CDR3 DNA: TGTGCCAGCAGCCAAGAAACTAGCGCGAACACCGGGGAGCTGTTTTTT. Residues: CASSQETSANTGELFF.

V gene TRBV27 combines with J gene TRBJ2-2; TRBD1 agrees at 9 bases. CDR1 and CDR2 from the germline V gene are MNHEY and SMNVEV (reference sequence). The CDR3 is 16 residues long. After removal of 2 bases from V and 5 bases from J, the junction contained 6 bases not matched to a gene. The CDR3 DNA reads TGTGCCAGCAGTTTAACCGGGACAGGGATGACCGGGGAGCTGTTTTTT. Residues: CASSLTGTGMTGELFF.

V usage is TRBV4-3 and J usage is TRBJ2-2; D might be TRBD1 (5 bases). This CDR3 is 14 amino acids long. Germline V gene data show CDR1 as LGHNA and CDR2 as YSLEER. Trimming cost V 0 bases and J 5 bases, with 7 bases left between them. This CDR3 reads CASSQDKGTGELFF. CDR3 nucleotides: TGCGCCAGCAGCCAAGATAAGGGGACCGGGGAGCTGTTTTTT.

The V call is TRBV15, the J call TRBJ2-7; 7 nucleotides match TRBD1. Germline values: CDR1 LNHNV, CDR2 YYDKDF (reference sequence). The CDR3 is 15 residues long. V lost 8 bases and J lost 0; bases outside the gene matches: 10. The CDR3 protein is CATGVGQSGSYEQYF. The CDR3 nucleotides are TGTGCCACCGGAGTGGGACAGTCAGGCTCCTACGAGCAGTACTTC. The complete variable domain, with remaining parts taken from reference TRBV15 and TRBJ2-7, reads DAMVIQNPRYQVTQFGKPVTLSCSQTLNHNVMYWYQQKSSQAPKLLFHYYDKDFNNEADTPDNFQSRRPNTSFCFLDIRSPGLGDTAMYLCATGVGQSGSYEQYFGPGTRLTVT.

The V call is TRBV20-1, the J call TRBJ2-3; no reliable D call. Germline V CDR1 and CDR2: DFQATT, SNEGSKA (reference sequence). Trimming pared 5 bases from V and 2 bases from J, leaving 5 bases between. The CDR3 is made up of 11 amino acids. DNA for the CDR3: TGCAGTGCTCAATTCACAGATACGCAGTATTTT. Protein: CSAQFTDTQYF.

CDR3 nucleotides: TGTGCCAGCAGCCGCGTATCTAGCGAGGGTGAGCAGTTCTTC. Residues: CASSRVSSEGEQFF. V usage is TRBV7-2 and J usage is TRBJ2-1, with a possible D match to TRBD2 (6 bases). CDR3 length equals 14 residues. V was cut by 5 bases and J by 9 bases, with 17 bases left in between. Germline values: CDR1 SGHTA, CDR2 FQGNSA.

This clone was observed a few times. The chain employs TRBV5-6 and TRBJ2-5; no firm D call. CDR3 length: 12 residues. Trimming left V 3 bases short and J 5 bases short, with 8 bases between. CDR1 and CDR2 from the germline V gene are SGHDT and YYEEEE. The CDR3 region is CASSWSWETQYF. The CDR3 DNA is TGTGCCAGCAGCTGGAGCTGGGAGACCCAGTACTTC.

The J gene is TRBJ2-1, the V gene TRBV5-6; tentatively, D is TRBD2 (5 bases). V was cut by 3 bases and J by 2 bases, with 15 bases left in between. The CDR3 covers 16 residues. Germline CDR1 and CDR2: SGHDT and YYEEEE. The CDR3 loop is CASSSREGVAYNEQFF. As DNA, the CDR3 is TGTGCCAGCAGCTCTCGAGAGGGAGTGGCCTACAATGAGCAGTTCTTC.

The chain has TRBV4-1 and TRBJ1-4, with 7 positions matching TRBD1. The CDR3 covers 15 residues. Germline CDR1 is MGHRA and CDR2 is YSYEKL. V trimming: 0 bases; J trimming: 8 bases; junction bases outside the gene matches: 6. This chain's CDR3 is CASSQERGQWEKLFF. The CDR3 nucleotides read TGCGCCAGCAGCCAAGAAAGGGGGCAGTGGGAAAAACTGTTTTTT.

V and J are TRBV30 and TRBJ1-3, with TRBD1 matching over 7 bases. V lost 0 bases, J lost 2 bases, and 7 bases stayed unmatched. This CDR3 is 16 amino acids long. Germline V gene lookup returns CDR1 GTSNPN and CDR2 SVGIG (reference sequence). DNA of the CDR3: TGTGCCTGGAGTGTTGGGGGGACAGTCGCTGGAAACACCATATATTTT. This translates into CAWSVGGTVAGNTIYF.

The genes are TRBV11-3 and TRBJ1-4; 12 nucleotides match TRBD1. The V gene end was trimmed by 5 bases and the J gene end by 7 bases; junction bases not matched to a gene: 11. The CDR3 length is 17 residues. Germline-derived CDR1 and CDR2 are SGHNT and YENEEA. In DNA form, the CDR3 reads TGTGCCAGCAGCCCCGGGACAGGGGGCAGCGAGGGTGAAAAACTGTTTTTT. Translation: CASSPGTGGSEGEKLFF.

This clone was counted between two and nine times. The CDR3 region is CASSLREVPYEQYF. The CDR3 nucleotides are TGTGCCAGCAGCTTGCGGGAGGTTCCCTACGAGCAGTACTTC. The chain combines TRBV13 with TRBJ2-7; 8 nucleotides agree with TRBD2. V was pared by 3 bases and J by 2 bases, with 3 bases of the junction left unmatched. Germline CDR1 PRHDT, CDR2 FYEKMQ (reference sequence). This CDR3 contains 14 residues.

This clone was seen only once. The chain has TRBV7-8 and TRBJ2-7; TRBD2 matches at 13 bases. The CDR3 has 15 amino acids. Germline V gives CDR1 SGHVS, CDR2 FQNEAQ. Germline trimming cut 2 bases from V and 5 bases from J; bases unmatched to any gene: 3. CDR3 sequence: CASSLTGLAGNEQYF. CDR3 DNA: TGTGCCAGCAGCTTAACGGGACTAGCGGGAAACGAGCAGTACTTC.

The CDR3 DNA reads as TGTGCCAGCAGCAGGGATTTTAGCAATCAGCCCCAGCATTTT. Residues: CASSRDFSNQPQHF. This rearrangement joins TRBV2 to TRBJ1-5; D perhaps matches TRBD1 (5 bases). Between the trimmed V and J ends, which lost 6 bases and 0 bases, there was a span of 9 bases. Looked up from germline, CDR1 is SNHLY and CDR2 is FYNNEI. CDR3 length: 14 amino acids. The complete variable domain, with remaining parts taken from reference TRBV2 and TRBJ1-5, reads EPEVTQTPSHQVTQMGQEVILRCVPISNHLYFYWYRQILGQKVEFLVSFYNNEISEKSEIFDDQFSVERPDGSNFTLKIRSTKLEDSAMYFCASSRDFSNQPQHFGDGTRLSIL.

The chain links TRBV5-1 to TRBJ2-2, with TRBD2 matching 14 bases. From germline, CDR1 is SGHRS and CDR2 YFSETQ. The CDR3 has 17 amino acids. V was clipped by 4 bases and J by 4 bases; unmatched bases: 6. The CDR3, as DNA: TGCGCCAGCAGCCAGACTAGCGGGAGGGTACGCACCGGGGAGCTGTTTTTT. Its protein is CASSQTSGRVRTGELFF.

The V and J genes are TRBV7-9 and TRBJ2-3; 7 bases agree with TRBD2. The CDR3 loop spans 16 amino acids. V lost 5 bases, J lost 1 base, and 9 bases stayed unmatched. From germline, CDR1 is SEHNR and CDR2 FQNEAQ (reference sequence). The CDR3 loop is CASSQSGLAGTDTQYF. The CDR3, as DNA: TGTGCCAGCAGCCAGTCTGGGCTAGCGGGCACAGATACGCAGTATTTT. The entire variable domain, with the rest obtained from reference TRBV7-9 and TRBJ2-3, is as follows: DTGVSQNPRHKITKRGQNVTFRCDPISEHNRLYWYRQTLGQGPEFLTYFQNEAQLEKSRLLSDRFSAERPKGSFSTLEIQRTEQGDSAMYLCASSQSGLAGTDTQYFGPGTRLTVL.

The chain uses TRBV6-5 and TRBJ2-5; 7 bases agree with TRBD2. Germline V gives CDR1 MNHEY, CDR2 SVGAGI. The CDR3 is made up of 15 amino acids. V dropped 4 bases and J dropped 4; count of bases not matched to a gene: 9. The CDR3 coding sequence is TGTGCCAGCAGTTCCCCATCGACTAGCTTAGAGACCCAGTACTTC. It is translated as CASSSPSTSLETQYF.

V and J are TRBV2 and TRBJ2-1; 7 positions match TRBD1. The germline V gene has CDR1 SNHLY and CDR2 FYNNEI. The CDR3 covers 15 residues. V was clipped by 2 bases and J by 6 bases; unmatched bases: 7. The CDR3: CASSESEAGGNEQFF. In DNA form, the CDR3 reads TGTGCCAGCAGTGAAAGCGAGGCAGGGGGCAATGAGCAGTTCTTC. The full variable domain, rest sourced from reference TRBV2 and TRBJ2-1, is EPEVTQTPSHQVTQMGQEVILRCVPISNHLYFYWYRQILGQKVEFLVSFYNNEISEKSEIFDDQFSVERPDGSNFTLKIRSTKLEDSAMYFCASSESEAGGNEQFFGPGTRLTVL.

The V gene is TRBV5-1, the J gene TRBJ1-4; no clear D. The V end lost 2 bases, the J end lost 5 bases, and 16 bases lay between the germline ends. Germline CDR1 and CDR2: SGHRS and YFSETQ. The CDR3 covers 16 residues. The CDR3 sequence is CASSFGTLARNEKLFF. The CDR3 nucleotides are TGCGCCAGCAGCTTTGGAACCTTAGCTAGAAATGAAAAACTGTTTTTT.

This rearrangement joins TRBV11-3 to TRBJ2-1; TRBD1 aligns across 8 bases. The CDR3 totals 15 residues. Germline V gives CDR1 SGHNT, CDR2 YENEEA. The trim removed 4 bases at V and 6 bases at J, leaving 8 bases unmatched. The CDR3 protein is CASSSYGQGPNEQFF. The CDR3 DNA follows: TGTGCCAGCAGCTCGTACGGACAGGGTCCCAATGAGCAGTTCTTC.

CDR3 coding DNA: TGTGCCAGCAGACAACTCGGGGGTGAAGCTTTCTTT. This codes for CASRQLGGEAFF. The chain joins TRBV6-5 to TRBJ1-1; D perhaps matches TRBD1 (5 bases). The ends were cut back, 6 bases at V and 7 bases at J, with 12 bases in the middle. This CDR3 spans 12 amino acids. CDR1 MNHEY and CDR2 SVGAGI come from the germline V gene.

This chain links TRBV7-9 with TRBJ2-7, with TRBD2 matching 8 bases. The V and J ends lost 5 bases and 6 bases, in that order; junction bases with no gene match: 15. Per the germline V gene, CDR1 is SEHNR and CDR2 is FQNEAQ (reference sequence). CDR3 length equals 16 residues. CDR3 nucleotide sequence: TGTGCCAGCAGCCCTCGGGAGGGAGGGACTCCTGGCGAGCAGTACTTC. This codes for CASSPREGGTPGEQYF.

This chain links TRBV28 with TRBJ1-2; weak D call: TRBD1 (5 bases). Germline V gene lookup returns CDR1 MDHEN and CDR2 SYDVKM. The CDR3 covers 18 residues. V shed 3 bases and J shed 0 bases, with 20 bases lying between them. The CDR3, as DNA: TGTGCCAGCAGTTTCGAGTTAAGGGCGGGGGAAGCTAACTATGGCTACACCTTC. Protein sequence: CASSFELRAGEANYGYTF.

With respect to this clone: Other DNA sequences of this sample code for an identical CDR3. The CDR3 coding sequence is TGTGCCAGCAGTCGGGACAGAGCTAACTATGGCTACACCTTC. Protein product: CASSRDRANYGYTF. The J gene is TRBJ1-2, the V gene TRBV6-5; 7 bases match TRBD1. CDR3 length: 14 residues. Losses at the gene ends were 5 bases for V and 0 bases for J; bases not matched to a gene: 3. Germline values: CDR1 MNHEY, CDR2 SVGAGI.

The chain uses TRBV10-2 and TRBJ1-3; D gene uncertain. V was cut by 1 base and J by 0 bases, with 10 bases left in between. Germline loops: CDR1 WSHSY, CDR2 SAAADI. The CDR3 runs 16 residues. The CDR3 sequence is CASSEWSVSSGNTIYF. The CDR3 DNA reads TGCGCCAGCAGTGAGTGGTCGGTGAGCTCTGGAAACACCATATATTTT.

The sample holds a few counts of this clone. The chain combines TRBV5-6 with TRBJ1-6; perhaps TRBD1 as D (6 bases). The CDR3 has 15 residues. The ends were cut back, 0 bases at V and 7 bases at J, with 11 bases in the middle. CDR1 is SGHDT and CDR2 is YYEEEE in the germline V gene. The CDR3 DNA reads TGTGCCAGCAGCTTGGCCGGCGGGGGCAATTCACCCCTCCACTTT. Protein sequence: CASSLAGGGNSPLHF.

The chain carries TRBV6-5 and TRBJ2-7; TRBD1 matches 7 bases. Germline values: CDR1 MNHEY, CDR2 SVGAGI. The CDR3 is 13 amino acids. V was clipped by 6 bases and J by 3 bases; unmatched bases: 5. DNA of the CDR3: TGTGCCAGCAGATCCCGGGACAGCTACGAGCAGTACTTC. Translation: CASRSRDSYEQYF.